Shown below are 19 T cell receptor beta chains from a single sample sequenced in a study of technical replicates of blood from several donors. The table came from immunoSEQ multiplex PCR; TCRdb's copy has only in-frame clones and leaves some out. The repertoire holds tens of thousands of clones, with about 96% as singletons. What was sequenced was T cells isolated from PBMCs. All receptors derive from a human donor in good health.

CDR3 in DNA: TGTGCCAGCAGTTTTTACGAGAGCGGGAGGGCTCTCGAGCAGTACTTC. Its translation is CASSFYESGRALEQYF. The chain is built from TRBV28 and TRBJ2-7, with 10 nucleotides matching TRBD2. With 3 bases clipped from V and 6 bases from J, the junction kept 11 bases outside the gene matches. CDR1 and CDR2 (germline): MDHEN, SYDVKM. CDR3 length equals 16 residues.

The V and J genes are TRBV30 and TRBJ1-2; the D gene is possibly TRBD1 (6 bases). Germline V gene sequence: CDR1 GTSNPN, CDR2 SVGIG (reference sequence). With 3 bases removed from V and 5 bases from J, the gap between germline ends came to 10 bases. This CDR3 is 12 amino acids long. CDR3 residues: CAWSPGTYGYTF. Here the CDR3 DNA reads TGTGCCTGGAGCCCGGGGACATATGGCTACACCTTC.

The chain joins TRBV5-1 to TRBJ1-5, with 7 bases matching TRBD1. Germline loops: CDR1 SGHRS, CDR2 YFSETQ. V was clipped by 0 bases and J by 6 bases; unmatched bases: 3. CDR3 length: 14 residues. The CDR3 sequence is CASSLVQGSQPQHF. DNA of the CDR3: TGCGCCAGCAGCTTGGTACAGGGGAGTCAGCCCCAGCATTTT.

The rearrangement joins TRBV16 to TRBJ1-1; 9 bases map to TRBD1. The CDR3 extends over 14 amino acids. Germline loops: CDR1 KGHSY, CDR2 FQNENV. V lost 3 bases, J lost 2 bases, and 1 base stayed unmatched. This CDR3 reads CASSQDRGNTEAFF. CDR3 sequence (DNA): TGTGCCAGCAGCCAGGACAGGGGCAACACTGAAGCTTTCTTT.

This clone was observed a single time. J is TRBJ2-7 and V is TRBV7-6; 8 bases line up with TRBD2. V lost 1 base to trimming and J lost 5 bases; unmatched junction nucleotides: 4. This CDR3 has 14 residues. The germline V gene has CDR1 SGHVS and CDR2 FNYEAQ. CDR3 nucleotide sequence: TGTGCCAGCAGCTTAGGAAGCGGGGGCCACGAGCAGTACTTC. This gives the protein CASSLGSGGHEQYF.

The CDR3, as DNA: TGCAGCGTTGAGGGACAGGGCCAATATGGCTACACCTTC. This translates into CSVEGQGQYGYTF. This chain joins TRBV29-1 and TRBJ1-2, with 9 positions matching TRBD1. Germline V gene lookup returns CDR1 SQVTM and CDR2 ANQGSEA. CDR3 length equals 13 residues. The J segment lost 5 bases and the V segment lost 3 bases, leaving 4 bases of the junction unmatched.

CDR3 DNA sequence: TGTGCCAGCAGCCCCACTGAGCCCTACGAGCAGTACTTC. It specifies CASSPTEPYEQYF. The V and J genes are TRBV4-2 and TRBJ2-7; the D is unclear. This CDR3 region has 13 residues. Trimming stripped 4 bases from V and 2 bases from J, with 9 bases between. CDR1 LGHNA and CDR2 YNFKEQ come from the germline V gene.

V and J are TRBV11-3 and TRBJ2-7; 10 nucleotides agree with TRBD1. There are 14 residues in the CDR3. Germline CDR1 SGHNT, CDR2 YENEEA. V lost 5 bases, J lost 1 base, and 2 bases stayed unmatched. The CDR3 DNA follows: TGTGCCAGCAGCAAGGGACAGGGGTCCTACGAGCAGTACTTC. Translating gives CASSKGQGSYEQYF. Combining the CDR3 with reference TRBV11-3 and TRBJ2-7 gives the whole variable domain EAGVVQSPRYKIIEKKQPVAFWCNPISGHNTLYWYLQNLGQGPELLIRYENEEAVDDSQLPKDRFSAERLKGVDSTLKIQPAELGDSAVYLCASSKGQGSYEQYFGPGTRLTVT.

DNA for the CDR3: TGTGCCAGTGAGACGCCCGGGACAGGAGCTTTCTTT. This gives the protein CASETPGTGAFF. The chain couples TRBV19 to TRBJ1-1; 8 nucleotides agree with TRBD1. Trimming cost V 8 bases and J 10 bases; bases outside gene matches: 9. Germline V gene lookup returns CDR1 LNHDA and CDR2 SQIVND (reference sequence). The CDR3 is made up of 12 amino acids.

The chain recombines TRBV4-1 with TRBJ1-1, with D maybe TRBD1 (5 bases). The CDR3 length is 15 residues. In germline, CDR1 is MGHRA, CDR2 YSYEKL. V was shortened by 2 bases and J by 1 base, with 11 bases between the two germline ends. CDR3 sequence: CASSQQGLGNTEAFF. In DNA, the CDR3 is TGCGCCAGCAGCCAACAGGGTCTGGGGAACACTGAAGCTTTCTTT.

V is TRBV30 and J is TRBJ1-5; no firm D call. CDR1 and CDR2 (germline): GTSNPN, SVGIG (reference sequence). This CDR3 is 15 amino acids long. V lost 2 bases to trimming and J lost 0 bases, with 11 bases between them. The CDR3 region is CAWSTRHNSNQPQHF. The CDR3, as DNA: TGTGCCTGGAGTACCCGACATAATAGCAATCAGCCCCAGCATTTT. Combining the CDR3 with reference TRBV30 and TRBJ1-5 gives the whole variable domain SQTIHQWPATLVQPVGSPLSLECTVEGTSNPNLYWYRQAAGRGLQLLFYSVGIGQISSEVPQNLSASRPQDRQFILSSKKLLLSDSGFYLCAWSTRHNSNQPQHFGDGTRLSIL.

V usage is TRBV5-1 and J usage is TRBJ2-1; a weak D match, TRBD2 (5 bases). Trimming pared 4 bases from V and 1 base from J, leaving 15 bases between. CDR3 length: 16 residues. Germline V gene data show CDR1 as SGHRS and CDR2 as YFSETQ. CDR3 amino acids: CASSPVEAGSYNEQFF. DNA of the CDR3: TGCGCCAGCAGCCCTGTTGAGGCGGGTTCCTACAATGAGCAGTTCTTC. The whole variable domain, remainder taken from reference TRBV5-1 and TRBJ2-1, is KAGVTQTPRYLIKTRGQQVTLSCSPISGHRSVSWYQQTPGQGLQFLFEYFSETQRNKGNFPGRFSGRQFSNSRSEMNVSTLELGDSALYLCASSPVEAGSYNEQFFGPGTRLTVL.

V is TRBV25-1 and J is TRBJ2-1, with 12 bases that match TRBD2. The CDR3 spans 16 residues. V shed 3 bases and J 4 bases; nucleotides not matched to a gene: 4. Germline CDR1 reads MGHDK; CDR2 reads SYGVNS. DNA of the CDR3: TGTGCCAGCAGTGATCTCGGACTAGCGGGGTACAATGAGCAGTTCTTC. This translates into CASSDLGLAGYNEQFF.

The chain combines TRBV7-9 with TRBJ1-4; D remains unclear. Germline values: CDR1 SEHNR, CDR2 FQNEAQ (reference sequence). CDR3 size: 15 residues. Deletions cut 1 base from V and 0 bases from J, with 6 bases between. The CDR3 sequence: CASSLGPPTNEKLFF. DNA of the CDR3: TGTGCCAGCAGCTTAGGGCCCCCAACTAATGAAAAACTGTTTTTT.

The V call is TRBV27, the J call TRBJ1-5; D is undetermined. This CDR3 has 14 residues. The V gene's germline CDR1 is MNHEY and CDR2 SMNVEV (reference sequence). V lost 4 bases and J lost 3, with 10 bases in between. The CDR3: CASSYDGLNQPQHF. CDR3 coding DNA: TGTGCCAGCAGTTACGACGGACTCAATCAGCCCCAGCATTTT.

As regards this clone: The same CDR3 also results from other DNA sequences found in this sample. The gene calls are TRBV28 and TRBJ2-7, with D unclear. V was cut by 5 bases and J by 1 base, with 3 bases left in between. The CDR3 loop spans 11 amino acids. Looked up from germline, CDR1 is MDHEN and CDR2 is SYDVKM. The CDR3 is CASSRSYEQYF. For the CDR3, the DNA is TGTGCCAGCAGTCGTTCCTACGAGCAGTACTTC. Complete variable domain (other parts from reference TRBV28 and TRBJ2-7): DVKVTQSSRYLVKRTGEKVFLECVQDMDHENMFWYRQDPGLGLRLIYFSYDVKMKEKGDIPEGYSVSREKKERFSLILESASTNQTSMYLCASSRSYEQYFGPGTRLTVT.

The chain links TRBV6-5 to TRBJ2-1; a weak D match, TRBD2 (5 bases). CDR1 and CDR2 (germline): MNHEY, SVGAGI. V was clipped by 3 bases and J by 7 bases, with 7 bases between them. CDR3 length equals 12 residues. The chain's CDR3 is CASSYTGNEQFF. In DNA, the CDR3 is TGTGCCAGCAGTTATACGGGGAATGAGCAGTTCTTC.

The V gene is TRBV2, the J gene TRBJ1-4; D possibly corresponds to TRBD1 (6 bases). The CDR3 totals 14 residues. The V end was cut by 5 bases, the J end by 8 bases, with 15 bases between. The germline V gene encodes CDR1 SNHLY and CDR2 FYNNEI. The CDR3 DNA reads TGTGCCAGCAGTTTTGACAGGATTTTCGAAAAACTGTTTTTT. Translated: CASSFDRIFEKLFF.

This chain uses TRBV2 with TRBJ2-1, with D perhaps TRBD2 (7 bases). CDR1 is SNHLY, CDR2 FYNNEI, per germline. Trimming left V 10 bases short and J 5 bases short, with 15 bases between. The CDR3 is 13 residues long. CDR3 DNA sequence: TGTGCCACCACGGGGGGCTTTGACAATGAGCAGTTCTTC. This sequence encodes CATTGGFDNEQFF.